This T cell receptor (beta chain) was retrieved from a study of blood T cell repertoires in COVID-19. The wider study: Samples taken during acute and convalescent COVID-19 were collected in the United States, Italy and Spain.

Germline V gene lookup returns CDR1 SNHLY and CDR2 FYNNEI. V lost 3 bases and J lost 16, with 12 bases in between. The CDR3 spans 11 residues. Seattle researchers signed up patients amid active infection and tracked them longitudinally. In the original workflow: Amplification from reference gene primers served as the basis for estimated nucleated cell counts. Sequenced by immunoSEQ multiplex PCR; TCRdb stores in-frame clones only, minus some. V, J and clone size are taken as reported in that table, and D and trimming were inferred from the DNA itself. The table records about 440,000 clones, approximately 88% of them present only once.

Sequencing used peripheral blood. The receptor was derived from a woman aged 50 to 60 with COVID-19, enrolled during active disease. The chain combines TRBV2 with TRBJ1-4, with D perhaps TRBD1 (6 bases). The CDR3 region has the DNA TGTGCCAGCAGTGAGGCGACAGGCGGGTTTTTT. Translated: CASSEATGGFF.